This T cell receptor beta chain was captured by sequencing in a study of blood T cell repertoires in COVID-19. About the study: Acute and convalescent COVID-19 samples came from the United States, Italy and Spain.

Original handling: Reference gene primers were amplified, and this amplification served to estimate nucleated cell counts. Method: immunoSEQ multiplex PCR; TCRdb's copy keeps in-frame clones and lacks some. Clone size and the V and J calls come from that table; the DNA yielded D and trimming. The sample has about 150,000 clones; around four fifths are singletons. This CDR3 has 15 residues. V shed 4 bases, J shed 5 bases, and the junction held 9 bases outside the gene matches. Germline CDR1 reads MNHNY; CDR2 reads SVGAGI (reference sequence). The sequenced sample was peripheral blood. This chain connects TRBV6-6 to TRBJ1-2; TRBD1 aligns across 8 bases. This clonotype originated in a human donor in a cohort sampled during active COVID-19. In nucleotides, the CDR3 is TGTGCCAGCAGTTCGTATCGCAGGGGGCCATATGGCTACACCTTC. Protein product: CASSSYRRGPYGYTF.